The source of this TCR beta chain is a study of blood T cell repertoires in COVID-19. Germline values: CDR1 SGHRS, CDR2 YFSETQ. The CDR3 loop spans 14 amino acids. Trimming stripped 3 bases from V and 5 bases from J, with 11 bases between. Profiling relied on immunoSEQ multiplex PCR, and the TCRdb table lists in-frame clones only, not all of them. The profile shows under 200,000 clones, roughly 90% of them singletons. The clonotype was recovered from a woman aged 18 to 35 who had recovered from COVID-19. The chain is built from TRBV5-1 and TRBJ1-4; D is undetermined. Sequencing input: PBMCs or T cells enriched from blood (not recorded which). DNA of the CDR3: TGCGCCAGCAGCTACGAGGGTGGGAATGAAAAACTGTTTTTT. This sequence encodes CASSYEGGNEKLFF.